These T cell receptor beta chains were read from a single sample in a study of T-cell reconstitution after alpha-beta-depleted transplantation in children. TCRdb reprocessed the PCR reads via MiXCR and lists one record per CDR3 protein. The data contain hundreds of thousands of distinct CDR3 sequences, 16% of them singletons. The specimen was PBMCs from the stem cell graft donor, collected from the stem cell graft. These receptors came from a human donor who donated a stem cell graft to a child with acute myeloid leukemia. CDR3s include the opening cysteine and the closing phenylalanine or tryptophan. The order of the fields is J gene, V gene, D gene, clone size, CDR3 DNA, CDR3 protein. A D gene is named only where the DNA matches it firmly. Expanded clones get a size class; other rows say once, few or many, or leave the size out.

TRBJ2-3	TRBV7-2	NA	few	TGTGCCAGCAGCTTAGTGGGCGGTTCTAGCACAGATACGCAGTATTTT	CASSLVGGSSTDTQYF
TRBJ2-7	TRBV20-1	NA	NA	TGCAGTGCTGCCGCTAGCCCCTACGAGCAGTACTTC	CSAAASPYEQYF
TRBJ2-7	TRBV7-2	TRBD2	many	TGTGCCAGCAGCCTGACTAGCGGGCTCTCCTACGAGCAGTACTTC	CASSLTSGLSYEQYF
TRBJ2-7	TRBV4-3	NA	many	TGCGCCAGCAGCCAAGCGTGGACAACCTCCTACGAGCAGTACTTC	CASSQAWTTSYEQYF
TRBJ1-6	TRBV5-1	NA	NA	TGCGCCAGCAGCTTGGAAAAGGGCCTGAGTAATTCACCCCTCCACTTT	CASSLEKGLSNSPLHF
TRBJ2-1	TRBV7-3	NA	NA	TGTGCCAGCAGCTTATCAATGTGGGGGAATGAGCAGTTCTTC	CASSLSMWGNEQFF
TRBJ2-1	TRBV19	TRBD1	NA	TGTGCCAGTAGTCTAACAGGGGGGCAGGGCAATGAGCAGTTCTTC	CASSLTGGQGNEQFF
TRBJ2-1	TRBV5-1	NA	NA	TGCGCCAGCAGCTTGGATATAGGGTCCGGTGAGCAGTTCTTC	CASSLDIGSGEQFF
TRBJ1-1	TRBV7-9	NA	many	TGTGCCAGCAGCTTAGGCGGCAGGGGAGGGACTGAAGCTTTCTTT	CASSLGGRGGTEAFF
TRBJ2-7	TRBV9	TRBD2	few	TGTGCCAGCAGCCGTCGGGGGGGCTTTCGAGAGCAGTACTTC	CASSRRGGFREQYF
TRBJ2-2	TRBV9	TRBD1	once	TGTGCCAGCAGCGTCTCACAGGGGTACACCGGGGAGCTGTTTTTT	CASSVSQGYTGELFF
TRBJ2-1	TRBV6-2/TRBV6-3	TRBD2	NA	TGTGCCAGCAGTTACTCGGGACTAGCGGGGACAAACGAGCAGTTCTTC	CASSYSGLAGTNEQFF
TRBJ1-4	TRBV5-5	NA	many	TGTGCCAGCAGCTTGGGGGAAGGAACTAATGAAAAACTGTTTTTT	CASSLGEGTNEKLFF
TRBJ2-1	TRBV5-1	TRBD2	NA	TGCGCCAGCAGCTCGGTAGCGGGGCAGTCCTACAATGAGCAGTTCTTC	CASSSVAGQSYNEQFF
TRBJ2-1	TRBV3-1	TRBD2	NA	TGTGCCAGCAGCCAAGGACGACTAGCGCGAAGAAACAATGAGCAGTTCTTC	CASSQGRLARRNNEQFF
TRBJ1-2	TRBV20-1	NA	few	TGCAGTGCTAGTGGGACTCAGGTTAAAGATGGCTACACCTTC	CSASGTQVKDGYTF
TRBJ2-7	TRBV7-2	TRBD1	few	TGTGCCAGCAGCCGGACAGGGCTCCTCTACGAGCAGTACTTC	CASSRTGLLYEQYF
TRBJ1-2	TRBV20-1	TRBD1	many	TGCAGTGCTAGAGGGTCCAGGGGGCACTATGGCTACACCTTC	CSARGSRGHYGYTF
TRBJ2-1	TRBV5-1	TRBD1	few	TGCGCCAGCAGCCGATACCGGGACAGGGGACCAATTGAGCAGTTCTTC	CASSRYRDRGPIEQFF
TRBJ1-2	TRBV20-1	NA	many	TGCAGTGCCGAGGCGGGGCAGGGCTACACCTTC	CSAEAGQGYTF
TRBJ2-3	TRBV7-9	NA	few	TGTGCCAGCAGCTTAAGGGTAACGGAGTCAGATACGCAGTATTTT	CASSLRVTESDTQYF
TRBJ1-5	TRBV7-2	NA	NA	TGTGCCAGCAGCACCGAGGGGATAGCGAATCAGCCCCAGCATTTT	CASSTEGIANQPQHF
TRBJ2-1	TRBV7-9	TRBD2	few	TGTGCCAGCAGCTTACGGGCGGGGGGGCCCTACAATGAGCAGTTCTTC	CASSLRAGGPYNEQFF
TRBJ2-7	TRBV11-2	NA	few	TGTGCCAGCAGCGGGACGGGAAGGGTTGGCTCCCCCCTCCCCTACGAGCAGTACTTC	CASSGTGRVGSPLPYEQYF
TRBJ2-2	TRBV12-3/TRBV12-4	TRBD1	few	TGTGCCAGCAGTCCCGGACAGGGGGTTTGGGCCACCGGGGAGCTGTTTTTT	CASSPGQGVWATGELFF
TRBJ2-2	TRBV20-1	NA	NA	TGCAGTGCTAGAGATTGGGATACCACCGGGGAGCTGTTTTTT	CSARDWDTTGELFF
TRBJ2-3	TRBV7-7	NA	many	TGTGCCAGCAGCTTAAGCCTAGGGAGCACAGATACGCAGTATTTT	CASSLSLGSTDTQYF
TRBJ2-7	TRBV7-2	NA	NA	TGTGCCAGCAGCTTAGGGTATCTATCTACCTACGAGCAGTACTTC	CASSLGYLSTYEQYF
TRBJ1-4	TRBV5-1	TRBD1	NA	TGCGCCAGCAGCTCGACCGGGACAGGGGTTGCAACTAATGAAAAACTGTTTTTT	CASSSTGTGVATNEKLFF
TRBJ2-2	TRBV10-1	NA	few	TGCGCCAGTGGACAAGGCCCGGGCACCGGGGAGCTGTTTTTT	CASGQGPGTGELFF
TRBJ2-1	TRBV7-2	NA	many	TGTGCCAGCAGCTTAGAATCCGGGCCTAGGGGCGAGCAGTTCTTC	CASSLESGPRGEQFF
TRBJ1-4	TRBV4-3	NA	few	TGCGCCAGCAGCTTCGGGACGGATGATGAAAAACTGTTTTTT	CASSFGTDDEKLFF